This T cell receptor beta chain was profiled in a study of cytomegalovirus exposure and HLA in healthy donors. General study findings and limits: Sequencing depth across donors, presence/absence analyses assumed, was roughly uniform. The authors later linked a missense DCLRE1C variant to TCR beta V- and J-gene trimming.

Use of 60 Vbeta and 13 Jbeta primers characterized the PCR. Here immunoSEQ multiplex PCR was the method, and the copy in TCRdb shows in-frame clones only, minus some. The sample has approximately 130,000 clones, approximately 78% seen once. Trimming removed 6 bases at V and 2 bases at J, with 10 bases between. From germline, CDR1 is MGHRA and CDR2 YSYEKL. This CDR3 has 14 residues. Turning to this clone: Antigen unknown. The sample holds other DNA sequences that translate to the same CDR3.

V gene TRBV4-1 combines with J gene TRBJ2-2; D remains ambiguous. The sample comprised PBMCs. This TCR came from a woman aged 40 to 50 in good health and CMV-seronegative. The CDR3 here is CASRPSLNTGELFF. CDR3 bases: TGCGCCAGCAGACCGAGTCTAAACACCGGGGAGCTGTTTTTT.